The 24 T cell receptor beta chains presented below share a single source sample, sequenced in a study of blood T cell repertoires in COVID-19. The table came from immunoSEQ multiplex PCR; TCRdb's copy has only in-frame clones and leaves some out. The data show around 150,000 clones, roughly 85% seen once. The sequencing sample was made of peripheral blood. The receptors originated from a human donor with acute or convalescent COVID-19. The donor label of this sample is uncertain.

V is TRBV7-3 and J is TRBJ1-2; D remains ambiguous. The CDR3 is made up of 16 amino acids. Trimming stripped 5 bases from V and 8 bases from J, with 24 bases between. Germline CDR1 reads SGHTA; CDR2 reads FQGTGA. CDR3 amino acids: CASSHLGGRLAGGYTF. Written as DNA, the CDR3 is TGTGCCAGCAGCCATCTTGGTGGACGGCTAGCAGGCGGCTACACCTTC.

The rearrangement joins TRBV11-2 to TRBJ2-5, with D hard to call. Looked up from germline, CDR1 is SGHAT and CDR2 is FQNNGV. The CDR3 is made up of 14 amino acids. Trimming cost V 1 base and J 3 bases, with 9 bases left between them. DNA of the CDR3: TGTGCCAGCAGCTTAGGACACCTAAAAGAGACCCAGTACTTC. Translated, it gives CASSLGHLKETQYF.

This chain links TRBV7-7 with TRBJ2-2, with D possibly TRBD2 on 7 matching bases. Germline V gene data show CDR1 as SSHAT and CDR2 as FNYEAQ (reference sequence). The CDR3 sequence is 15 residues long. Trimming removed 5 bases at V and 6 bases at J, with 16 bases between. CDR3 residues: CASSPRGGVAGELFF. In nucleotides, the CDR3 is TGTGCCAGCAGCCCTAGGGGGGGCGTCGCCGGGGAGCTGTTTTTT.

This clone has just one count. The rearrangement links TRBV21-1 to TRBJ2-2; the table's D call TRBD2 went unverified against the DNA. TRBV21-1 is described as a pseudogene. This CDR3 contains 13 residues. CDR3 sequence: CASSKLAAGELFF. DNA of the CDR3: TGTGCCAGCAGCAAACTTGCGGCCGGGGAGCTGTTTTTT.

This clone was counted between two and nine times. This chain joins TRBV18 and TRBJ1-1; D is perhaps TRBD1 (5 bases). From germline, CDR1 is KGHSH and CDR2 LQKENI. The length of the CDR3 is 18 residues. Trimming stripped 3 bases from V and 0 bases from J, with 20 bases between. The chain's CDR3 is CASSPGLRTLKVNTEAFF. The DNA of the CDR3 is TGTGCCAGCTCACCGGGGCTGAGAACACTGAAGGTGAACACTGAAGCTTTCTTT.

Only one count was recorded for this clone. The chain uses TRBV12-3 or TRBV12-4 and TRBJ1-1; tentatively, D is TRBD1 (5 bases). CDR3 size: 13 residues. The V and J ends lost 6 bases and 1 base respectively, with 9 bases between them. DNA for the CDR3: TGTGCCAGCAGATCCACAGGGAACACTGAAGCTTTCTTT. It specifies CASRSTGNTEAFF.

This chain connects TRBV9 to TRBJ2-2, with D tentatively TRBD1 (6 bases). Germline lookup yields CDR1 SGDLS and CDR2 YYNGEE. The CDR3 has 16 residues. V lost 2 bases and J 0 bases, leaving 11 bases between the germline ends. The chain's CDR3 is CASSVRQAANTGELFF. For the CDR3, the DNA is TGTGCCAGCAGCGTCAGACAGGCCGCGAACACCGGGGAGCTGTTTTTT.

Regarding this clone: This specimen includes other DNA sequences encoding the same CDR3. Written as DNA, the CDR3 is TGTGCCAGCAGTTTGGGGCAGGGCATGGTCAATGAGCAGTTCTTC. This encodes CASSLGQGMVNEQFF. The chain couples TRBV27 to TRBJ2-1, with a possible D match to TRBD1 (5 bases). The germline V gene encodes CDR1 MNHEY and CDR2 SMNVEV (reference sequence). Trimming took off 3 bases at V and 6 bases at J, with 15 bases between the two ends. CDR3 length: 15 amino acids.

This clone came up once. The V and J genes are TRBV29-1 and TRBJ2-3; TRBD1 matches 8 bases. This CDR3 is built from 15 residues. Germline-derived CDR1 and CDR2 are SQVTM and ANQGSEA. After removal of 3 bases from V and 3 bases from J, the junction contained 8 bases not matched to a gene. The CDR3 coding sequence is TGCAGCGTTGAGGCAGGGGGCGACGGAACAGATACGCAGTATTTT. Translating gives CSVEAGGDGTDTQYF.

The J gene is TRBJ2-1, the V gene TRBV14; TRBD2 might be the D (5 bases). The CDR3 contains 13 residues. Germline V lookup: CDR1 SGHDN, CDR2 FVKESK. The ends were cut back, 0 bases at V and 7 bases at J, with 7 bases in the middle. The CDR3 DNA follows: TGTGCCAGCAGCCAAGATCGGAGGAATGAGCAGTTCTTC. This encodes CASSQDRRNEQFF.

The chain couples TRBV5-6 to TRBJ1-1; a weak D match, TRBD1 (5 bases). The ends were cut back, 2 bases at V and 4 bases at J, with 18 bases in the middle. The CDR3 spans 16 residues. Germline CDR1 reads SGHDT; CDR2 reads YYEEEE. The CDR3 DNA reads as TGTGCCAGCAGCTTTGTCACACAGGTTTTGGCCACTGAAGCTTTCTTT. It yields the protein CASSFVTQVLATEAFF.

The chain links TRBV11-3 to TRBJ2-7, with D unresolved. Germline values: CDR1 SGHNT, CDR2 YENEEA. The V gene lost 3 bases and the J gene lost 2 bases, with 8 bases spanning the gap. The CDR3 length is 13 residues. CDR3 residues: CASSLSGTYEQYF. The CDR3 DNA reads TGTGCCAGCAGCTTGTCAGGAACCTACGAGCAGTACTTC.

The CDR3 DNA reads as TGTGCCAGCAGTTTAACAGGGCCAGTGACAAGCTACACCTTC. It is translated as CASSLTGPVTSYTF. V is TRBV27 and J is TRBJ1-2; possibly TRBD1 for D (6 bases). Germline CDR1 reads MNHEY; CDR2 reads SMNVEV (reference sequence). Between the trimmed V and J ends, which lost 2 bases and 9 bases, there was a span of 16 bases. CDR3 size: 14 residues.

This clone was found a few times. The CDR3 sequence is CASSTQGNTEAFF. In nucleotides, the CDR3 is TGTGCCAGCAGTACACAGGGTAACACTGAAGCTTTCTTT. This chain joins TRBV7-3 and TRBJ1-1; TRBD1 is a possible D gene (6 bases). The CDR3 contains 13 residues. The germline V and J ends were trimmed by 6 bases and 2 bases, with 10 bases remaining between them. CDR1 and CDR2 from the germline V gene are SGHTA and FQGTGA.

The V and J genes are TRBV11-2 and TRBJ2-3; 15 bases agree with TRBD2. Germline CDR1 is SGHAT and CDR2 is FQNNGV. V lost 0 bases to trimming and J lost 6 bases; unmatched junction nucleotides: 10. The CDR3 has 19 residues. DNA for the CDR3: TGTGCCAGCAGCTTAGACCGCGGACTAGCGGGGGGGCAAGGTGATACGCAGTATTTT. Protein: CASSLDRGLAGGQGDTQYF.

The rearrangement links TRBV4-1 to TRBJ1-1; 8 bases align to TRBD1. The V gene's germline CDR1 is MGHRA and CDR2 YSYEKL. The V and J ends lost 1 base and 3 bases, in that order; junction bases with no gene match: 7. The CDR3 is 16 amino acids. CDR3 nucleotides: TGCGCCAGCAGCCAAGGCCTCCAGGGGGCGCACACTGAAGCTTTCTTT. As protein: CASSQGLQGAHTEAFF.

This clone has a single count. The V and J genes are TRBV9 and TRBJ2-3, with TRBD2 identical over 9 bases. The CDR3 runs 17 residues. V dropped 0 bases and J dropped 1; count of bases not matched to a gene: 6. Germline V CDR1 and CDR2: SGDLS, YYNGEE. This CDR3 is CASSVGNVAGGTDTQYF. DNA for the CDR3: TGTGCCAGCAGCGTAGGGAATGTAGCGGGGGGCACAGATACGCAGTATTTT. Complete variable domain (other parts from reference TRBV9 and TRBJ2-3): DSGVTQTPKHLITATGQRVTLRCSPRSGDLSVYWYQQSLDQGLQFLIQYYNGEERAKGNILERFSAQQFPDLHSELNLSSLELGDSALYFCASSVGNVAGGTDTQYFGPGTRLTVL.

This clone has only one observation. The CDR3 nucleotides read TGTGCCAGTAGGGGAGACAGGGGGCGGAATAGGTGGAGTGGCAATCAGCCCCAGCATTTT. It yields the protein CASRGDRGRNRWSGNQPQHF. The rearrangement uses TRBV19 and TRBJ1-5; 10 bases fit TRBD1. CDR3 length: 20 residues. With 6 bases clipped from V and 2 bases from J, the junction kept 19 bases outside the gene matches. Germline CDR1 and CDR2: LNHDA and SQIVND (reference sequence). The full variable domain, with the rest looked up from reference TRBV19 and TRBJ1-5, is DGGITQSPKYLFRKEGQNVTLSCEQNLNHDAMYWYRQDPGQGLRLIYYSQIVNDFQKGDIAEGYSVSREKKESFPLTVTSAQKNPTAFYLCASRGDRGRNRWSGNQPQHFGDGTRLSIL.

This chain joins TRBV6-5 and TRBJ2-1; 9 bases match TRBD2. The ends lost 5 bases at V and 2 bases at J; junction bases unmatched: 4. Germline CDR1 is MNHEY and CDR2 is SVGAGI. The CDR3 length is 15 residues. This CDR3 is CASSRSGGPYNEQFF. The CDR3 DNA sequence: TGTGCCAGCAGTAGAAGCGGGGGGCCCTACAATGAGCAGTTCTTC.

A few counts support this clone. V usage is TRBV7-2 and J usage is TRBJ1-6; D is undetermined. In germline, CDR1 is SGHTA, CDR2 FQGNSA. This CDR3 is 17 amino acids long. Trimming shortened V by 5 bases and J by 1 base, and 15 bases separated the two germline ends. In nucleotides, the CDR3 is TGTGCCAGCAGCCCTCGTCCCCGGGATTCCTATAATTCACCCCTCCACTTT. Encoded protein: CASSPRPRDSYNSPLHF.

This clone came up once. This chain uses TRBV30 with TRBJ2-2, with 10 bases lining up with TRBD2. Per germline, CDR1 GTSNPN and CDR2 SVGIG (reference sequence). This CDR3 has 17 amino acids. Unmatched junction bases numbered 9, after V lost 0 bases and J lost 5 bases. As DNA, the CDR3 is TGTGCCTGGAGTGTTTTAGCGGGGGGCCCGAGAACCGGGGAGCTGTTTTTT. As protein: CAWSVLAGGPRTGELFF.

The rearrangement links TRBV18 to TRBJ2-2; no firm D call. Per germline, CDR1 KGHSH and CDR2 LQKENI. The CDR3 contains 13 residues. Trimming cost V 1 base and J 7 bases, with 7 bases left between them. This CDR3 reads CASSPRERGELFF. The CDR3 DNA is TGTGCCAGCTCACCACGAGAACGCGGGGAGCTGTTTTTT.

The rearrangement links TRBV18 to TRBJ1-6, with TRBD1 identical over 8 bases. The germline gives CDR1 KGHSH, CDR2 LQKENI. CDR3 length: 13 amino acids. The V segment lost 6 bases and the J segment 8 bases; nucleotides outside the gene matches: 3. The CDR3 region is CASSTGVDSPLHF. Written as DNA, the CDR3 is TGTGCCAGCTCGACAGGGGTGGATTCACCCCTCCACTTT.

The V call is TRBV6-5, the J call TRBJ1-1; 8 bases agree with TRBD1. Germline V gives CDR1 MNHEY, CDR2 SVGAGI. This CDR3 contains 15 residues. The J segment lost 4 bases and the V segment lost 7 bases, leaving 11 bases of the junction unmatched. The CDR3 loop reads CASNPQGVFGTEAFF. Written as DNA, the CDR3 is TGTGCCAGCAACCCACAGGGGGTGTTTGGCACTGAAGCTTTCTTT.